The 32 T cell receptor beta chains below come from one sample, sequenced in a study of Tregs in tolerant kidney transplant recipients. Using immunoSEQ multiplex PCR, the repertoire was profiled, and TCRdb retains in-frame clones only, with some absent. This table lists 25,000 to 40,000 clones. Mixed chimerism was transient after nonmyeloablative marrow transplants from related graft donors. The material was CD4+ T cells from blood (PBMCs), obtained 24 months after the transplant. Receptors originate from a human patient who received a combined kidney and bone marrow transplant. Some of the T cells might come from the graft donor.

Worth noting for this clone: The read is 3 residues too short to cover the CDR3 end, so that end is filled in from the germline J gene. V usage is TRBV20-1 and J usage is TRBJ2-7; perhaps TRBD1 as D (6 bases). CDR1 DFQATT and CDR2 SNEGSKA come from the germline V gene (reference sequence). There are 12 residues in the CDR3. Trimming took 1 base from V and 3 from J, leaving 7 bases between them. The CDR3 is CSARGTVYEQYF. Incomplete CDR3 DNA: TGCAGTGCTAGAGGGACAGTCTACGAG.

Regarding this clone: The read falls 3 residues short of the CDR3 end, and the missing part is taken from the germline J gene. This chain links TRBV19 with TRBJ2-3, with TRBD2 identical over 11 bases. This CDR3 spans 15 amino acids. J was trimmed by 4 bases and V by 9 bases; bases with no gene match: 9. Germline loops: CDR1 LNHDA, CDR2 SQIVND (reference sequence). The CDR3 loop reads CASSTSGSPPDTQYF. CDR3 DNA, as far as it was read: TGTGCCAGCTCTACTAGCGGGAGCCCCCCAGATACG.

A note on this clone: The CDR3 is cut off 3 residues early in the read; its end comes from the germline J gene. The chain couples TRBV2 to TRBJ1-6; 7 nucleotides match TRBD1. J lost 3 bases, V lost 2 bases, and 1 base had no gene match. This CDR3 comprises 15 residues. Germline CDR1 and CDR2: SNHLY and FYNNEI. The CDR3 region is CASSETGDYNSPLHF. The DNA read from the CDR3 is TGTGCCAGCAGTGAAACAGGGGACTATAATTCACCC.

As concerns this clone: Coverage ceases 3 residues before the CDR3 finishes, and the germline J gene fills in the end. V and J are TRBV5-1 and TRBJ1-5, with 9 bases lining up with TRBD1. J gave up 5 bases and V 5 bases, and 11 bases lay outside the gene matches. CDR1 and CDR2 (germline): SGHRS, YFSETQ. This CDR3 is built from 16 residues. The CDR3 spells CASSQRDRGWYQPQHF. CDR3 DNA, as far as it was read: TGCGCCAGCAGTCAAAGAGACAGGGGGTGGTATCAGCCC. Supplemented by reference TRBV5-1 and TRBJ1-5, the full variable domain reads KAGVTQTPRYLIKTRGQQVTLSCSPISGHRSVSWYQQTPGQGLQFLFEYFSETQRNKGNFPGRFSGRQFSNSRSEMNVSTLELGDSALYLCASSQRDRGWYQPQHFGDGTRLSIL.

About this clone itself: The read gets to within 3 residues of the CDR3 end, and the germline J gene fills in the rest. The V call is TRBV29-1, the J call TRBJ2-3; maybe TRBD1 (5 bases). CDR3 length: 12 amino acids. Trimming pared 5 bases from V and 1 base from J, leaving 7 bases between. Germline V gene data show CDR1 as SQVTM and CDR2 as ANQGSEA. CDR3 amino acids: CSVRGGTDTQYF. The CDR3 bases that were read are TGCAGCGTTAGGGGTGGCACAGATACG.

In regard to this clone: The missing CDR3 end, 3 residues past where the read stops, is filled in from the germline J gene. V and J are TRBV19 and TRBJ1-5; 12 positions match TRBD1. The CDR3 has 15 residues. The ends lost 6 bases at V and 6 bases at J; junction bases unmatched: 6. The V gene's germline CDR1 is LNHDA and CDR2 SQIVND (reference sequence). The CDR3 loop is CASRPGTGGVQPQHF. Incomplete CDR3 DNA: TGTGCCAGTAGACCTGGGACAGGGGGCGTTCAGCCC.

A word on this clone: The read finishes 3 residues shy of the CDR3 end, and the germline J gene is used to complete it. This rearrangement joins TRBV11-1 to TRBJ2-1; 10 nucleotides match TRBD1. The CDR3 is 13 residues long. The V gene end was trimmed by 5 bases and the J gene end by 8 bases; junction bases not matched to a gene: 3. Per germline, CDR1 SGHAT and CDR2 FQDESV (reference sequence). The CDR3 here is CASSRDRGHEQFF. The DNA read from the CDR3 is TGTGCCAGCAGCAGGGACAGGGGACATGAG.

Remarks on this clone: The read ends 3 residues early relative to the CDR3; the germline J gene fills the gap. The gene calls are TRBV19 and TRBJ2-1; D perhaps matches TRBD1 (5 bases). The CDR3 contains 17 residues. Germline CDR1 and CDR2: LNHDA and SQIVND (reference sequence). V gave up 0 bases and J gave up 6 bases, with 18 bases separating them. The sequenced CDR3 bases are TGTGCCAGTAGTATAGACCGAAGCAGGGTAACGGTCAATGAG. Translating gives CASSIDRSRVTVNE. The full-length CDR3 reads as CASSIDRSRVTVNEQFF.

Worth noting for this clone: The read terminates 3 residues before the CDR3 end, so the remaining end is supplied by the germline J gene. The chain links TRBV14 to TRBJ2-1; possibly TRBD1 for D (6 bases). CDR3 size: 17 residues. V lost 4 bases and J lost 0, with 16 bases in between. CDR1 is SGHDN and CDR2 is FVKESK in the germline V gene. The CDR3 bases that were read are TGTGCCAGCAGCCTTACGACAGGCCGGAGCTCCTACAATGAG. This gives the protein CASSLTTGRSSYNE. The full CDR3 is CASSLTTGRSSYNEQFF.

By frequency, this clone is medium-sized. Read data end 3 residues before the CDR3 end; the end is taken from the germline J gene. The chain combines TRBV5-6 with TRBJ1-3; D is possibly TRBD1 (5 bases). V was pared by 4 bases and J by 4 bases, with 9 bases between. Germline loops: CDR1 SGHDT, CDR2 YYEEEE. This CDR3 region has 13 residues. The CDR3 is CASSQGRGNTIYF. CDR3 DNA (partial): TGTGCCAGCAGCCAGGGTCGGGGAAACACC.

For this clone: The CDR3 goes on 3 residues after the read ends, and that part is filled in from the germline J gene. The V and J genes are TRBV20-1 and TRBJ2-3, with TRBD2 matching over 10 bases. Germline loops: CDR1 DFQATT, CDR2 SNEGSKA (reference sequence). The CDR3 extends over 15 amino acids. The V gene end was trimmed by 4 bases and the J gene end by 8 bases; junction bases not matched to a gene: 12. CDR3 DNA, as far as it was read: TGCAGTGCTATAGAAGGACTAGCGGTGCGGGGTACG. This codes for CSAIEGLAVRGT. The whole CDR3 protein reads CSAIEGLAVRGTQYF.

The covered CDR3 bases are TGTGCCAGCAGCCTCCTATTGAGCGAAAAA. Its protein is CASSLLLSEK. The whole CDR3 is CASSLLLSEKLFF. This sequence joins TRBV7-9 and TRBJ1-4; D is ambiguous. The read finishes 3 residues shy of the CDR3 end, and the germline J gene is used to complete it. The germline V gene has CDR1 SEHNR and CDR2 FQNEAQ (reference sequence). V lost 5 bases, J lost 8 bases, and 12 bases lay in between. The CDR3 has 13 amino acids.

A word on this clone: The read finishes 3 residues shy of the CDR3 end, and the germline J gene is used to complete it. The chain couples TRBV7-9 to TRBJ2-3; possible D gene TRBD1, 5 bases. Germline V CDR1 and CDR2: SEHNR, FQNEAQ (reference sequence). The CDR3 is made up of 15 amino acids. The germline V and J ends were trimmed by 5 bases and 1 base, with 13 bases remaining between them. Here the CDR3 reads CASSPRVGRTDTQYF. The part of the CDR3 DNA that was read is TGTGCCAGCAGCCCCCGAGTGGGGCGCACAGATACG.

With respect to this clone: The read falls 3 residues short of the CDR3 end, and the missing part is taken from the germline J gene. The chain joins TRBV15 to TRBJ1-3; unclear D gene. Germline CDR1 reads LNHNV; CDR2 reads YYDKDF (reference sequence). The ends were cut back, 0 bases at V and 0 bases at J, with 12 bases in the middle. The CDR3 spans 17 residues. This CDR3 is CATSRDYPVNSGNTIYF. The covered CDR3 bases are TGTGCCACCAGCAGAGATTACCCAGTTAACTCTGGAAACACC.

A note on this clone: The read stops 3 residues short of the end of the CDR3; the missing end is completed from the germline J gene. V is TRBV30 and J is TRBJ2-2, with TRBD2 as a possible D gene (7 bases). This CDR3 contains 14 residues. V was shortened by 2 bases and J by 6 bases, with 13 bases between the two germline ends. Germline V gene data show CDR1 as GTSNPN and CDR2 as SVGIG (reference sequence). The chain's CDR3 is CAWSRGAVAGELFF. CDR3 bases read: TGTGCCTGGAGTCGGGGGGCTGTGGCCGGGGAG.

For this clone: The observed sequence ends 3 residues before the CDR3 terminus, with the missing tail filled in from the germline J gene. The rearrangement joins TRBV18 to TRBJ2-1; tentative D call: TRBD2 (6 bases). Germline assignment: CDR1 KGHSH and CDR2 LQKENI. The CDR3 totals 17 residues. V gave up 0 bases and J gave up 7 bases, with 19 bases separating them. CDR3: CASSPPRGLASVNEQFF. The DNA read from the CDR3 is TGTGCCAGCTCACCACCGCGGGGCCTAGCGAGTGTAAATGAG.

Points on this clone: The DNA ends 3 residues before the CDR3 does, and the rest of the CDR3 is filled in from the germline J gene. The genes are TRBV7-6 and TRBJ2-3, with D uncertain. V lost 5 bases and J lost 2, with 11 bases in between. There are 14 residues in the CDR3. Germline CDR1 is SGHVS and CDR2 is FNYEAQ. CDR3 loop: CASSNSRPTDTQYF. The part of the CDR3 DNA that was read is TGTGCCAGCAGCAACTCCAGGCCCACAGATACG.

A note on this clone: Coverage ceases 3 residues before the CDR3 finishes, and the germline J gene fills in the end. The chain links TRBV5-4 to TRBJ1-2; 9 nucleotides agree with TRBD1. The CDR3 sequence is 15 residues long. V lost 4 bases to trimming and J lost 4 bases; unmatched junction nucleotides: 8. CDR1 is SGHNT, CDR2 YYREEE, per germline (reference sequence). CDR3 protein: CASSGGTGKGYGYTF. The CDR3 bases that were read are TGTGCCAGCAGCGGCGGGACAGGGAAGGGCTATGGC. Full variable domain (outside the CDR3, taken from reference TRBV5-4 and TRBJ1-2): ETGVTQSPTHLIKTRGQQVTLRCSSQSGHNTVSWYQQALGQGPQFIFQYYREEENGRGNFPPRFSGLQFPNYSSELNVNALELDDSALYLCASSGGTGKGYGYTFGSGTRLTVV.

Comments on this clone: The read comes to an end 3 residues before the CDR3 does, leaving the germline J gene to fill in the end. The chain has TRBV20-1 and TRBJ1-2; D is ambiguous. The CDR3 is 10 residues long. Germline V gene lookup returns CDR1 DFQATT and CDR2 SNEGSKA (reference sequence). Here the CDR3 reads CSVGEGGYTF. Incomplete CDR3 DNA: TGCAGTGTTGGTGAGGGCGGC.

As concerns this clone: The sequenced fragment ends 3 residues before the CDR3 boundary, so the rest is inferred from the germline J gene. The gene calls are TRBV19 and TRBJ2-1; 8 bases line up with TRBD1. The length of the CDR3 is 14 residues. V dropped 3 bases and J dropped 2; count of bases not matched to a gene: 0. Germline values: CDR1 LNHDA, CDR2 SQIVND (reference sequence). The part of the CDR3 DNA that was read is TGTGCCAGTAGTATGGACAGGGCCTACAATGAG. Protein: CASSMDRAYNE. From start to end, the CDR3 is CASSMDRAYNEQFF.

On this clone: The read ends 3 residues early relative to the CDR3; the germline J gene fills the gap. The chain employs TRBV5-6 and TRBJ2-4; no clear D gene. Per germline, CDR1 SGHDT and CDR2 YYEEEE. Trimming pared 0 bases from V and 2 bases from J, leaving 6 bases between. The CDR3 spans 14 residues. The CDR3 is CASSLGATKNIQYF. Incomplete CDR3 DNA: TGTGCCAGCAGCTTGGGGGCCACCAAAAACATT.

As concerns this clone: The CDR3 is cut off 3 residues early in the read; its end comes from the germline J gene. The chain employs TRBV5-1 and TRBJ2-1, with 14 positions matching TRBD2. Germline values: CDR1 SGHRS, CDR2 YFSETQ. After removal of 0 bases from V and 8 bases from J, the junction contained 4 bases not matched to a gene. The CDR3 contains 16 residues. The CDR3 is CASSLAGLAGVYEQFF. The CDR3 bases that were read are TGCGCCAGCAGCTTGGCGGGACTAGCGGGAGTGTATGAG.

About this clone itself: The read ends 3 residues shy of where the CDR3 ends; the end is completed using the germline J gene. The rearrangement links TRBV28 to TRBJ2-1, with D possibly being TRBD1 (6 bases). From germline, CDR1 is MDHEN and CDR2 SYDVKM. This CDR3 spans 14 amino acids. Trimming cost V 2 bases and J 9 bases, with 14 bases left between them. CDR3 bases read: TGTGCCAGCAGTTTACTGGGGGCGCGGAGTGAG. Translated, it gives CASSLLGARSE. The whole CDR3 protein reads CASSLLGARSEQFF. The whole variable domain, filled in from reference TRBV28 and TRBJ2-1, reads DVKVTQSSRYLVKRTGEKVFLECVQDMDHENMFWYRQDPGLGLRLIYFSYDVKMKEKGDIPEGYSVSREKKERFSLILESASTNQTSMYLCASSLLGARSEQFFGPGTRLTVL.

A note on this clone: The CDR3 goes on 3 residues after the read ends, and that part is filled in from the germline J gene. The chain joins TRBV20-1 to TRBJ2-7; 8 bases map to TRBD1. With V trimmed by 8 bases and J by 3 bases, 9 bases remained unmatched. The CDR3 totals 13 residues. Germline V gene data show CDR1 as DFQATT and CDR2 as SNEGSKA (reference sequence). The CDR3 DNA, read in part, is TGCAGTCCTGATGGACAGGGACACTACGAG. Translating gives CSPDGQGHYE. The full CDR3 protein is CSPDGQGHYEQYF.

Comment on this clone: The CDR3 end is not reached by the read, which stops 3 residues before it; the germline J gene fills it in. V gene TRBV2 combines with J gene TRBJ1-5, with a possible D match to TRBD1 (5 bases). This CDR3 is 15 amino acids long. Trimming took 6 bases from V and 3 from J, leaving 15 bases between them. The germline V gene encodes CDR1 SNHLY and CDR2 FYNNEI. CDR3 bases read: TGTGCCAGCAGGAGGGAGGGGATTGCCAATCAGCCC. This gives the protein CASRREGIANQP. The whole CDR3 protein is CASRREGIANQPQHF.

Concerning this clone: The CDR3 is cut off 3 residues early in the read; its end comes from the germline J gene. The rearrangement links TRBV7-6 to TRBJ2-3; 7 bases are shared with TRBD2. From germline, CDR1 is SGHVS and CDR2 FNYEAQ. There are 15 residues in the CDR3. The ends lost 9 bases at V and 3 bases at J; junction bases unmatched: 12. The sequenced part of the CDR3 DNA is TGTGCCAGTCAAGCTTGGGGTAGCGGGACAGATACG. Translating gives CASQAWGSGTDT. Given in full, the CDR3 is CASQAWGSGTDTQYF.

With regard to this clone: The read stops 3 residues short of the end of the CDR3; the missing end is completed from the germline J gene. The V call is TRBV6-1, the J call TRBJ2-1, with D maybe TRBD2 (5 bases). Germline loops: CDR1 MNHNS, CDR2 SASEGT. With 2 bases removed from V and 3 bases from J, the gap between germline ends came to 14 bases. CDR3 length equals 16 residues. This chain's CDR3 is CASSERGVGRYNEQFF. Partial CDR3 DNA: TGTGCCAGCAGTGAACGGGGAGTAGGACGCTACAATGAG.

For this clone: With the read ending 3 residues before the CDR3 end, the germline J gene is used to fill in that end. This chain links TRBV5-6 with TRBJ1-3, with 8 bases that match TRBD1. Trimming took 3 bases from V and 4 from J; bases not matched to a gene: 6. The V gene's germline CDR1 is SGHDT and CDR2 YYEEEE. This CDR3 comprises 15 residues. The CDR3 bases that were read are TGTGCCAGCAGCTCCGACAGGGGCTCGGGAAACACC. This translates into CASSSDRGSGNT. The entire CDR3 protein reads CASSSDRGSGNTIYF.

Remarks on this clone: The read ends 3 residues early relative to the CDR3; the germline J gene fills the gap. This chain links TRBV5-1 with TRBJ2-2; a weak D match, TRBD1 (5 bases). In germline, CDR1 is SGHRS, CDR2 YFSETQ. The CDR3 runs to 15 residues. V lost 0 bases and J lost 1, with 7 bases in between. This CDR3 reads CASSLGQGNTGELFF. CDR3 bases read: TGCGCCAGCAGCTTGGGCCAGGGGAACACCGGGGAG.

CDR3 protein: CASSLWQANTGELFF. CDR3 bases read: TGTGCCAGCAGCTTGTGGCAGGCGAACACCGGGGAG. This chain uses TRBV5-4 with TRBJ2-2; no clear D gene. The CDR3 goes on 3 residues after the read ends, and that part is filled in from the germline J gene. The CDR3 contains 15 residues. Looked up from germline, CDR1 is SGHNT and CDR2 is YYREEE (reference sequence). The germline V and J ends were trimmed by 1 base and 0 bases, with 7 bases remaining between them.

Regarding this clone: The observed sequence ends 3 residues before the CDR3 terminus, with the missing tail filled in from the germline J gene. V is TRBV20-1 and J is TRBJ2-7, with 11 bases that match TRBD2. Germline V CDR1 and CDR2: DFQATT, SNEGSKA (reference sequence). CDR3 length equals 14 residues. J lost 5 bases, V lost 3 bases, and 6 bases had no gene match. CDR3 sequence: CSASLAGGTNEQYF. Partial CDR3 DNA: TGCAGTGCTAGTTTAGCGGGAGGGACGAACGAG.

A note on this clone: The CDR3 is cut off 3 residues early in the read; its end comes from the germline J gene. V gene TRBV20-1 combines with J gene TRBJ2-7; D gene uncertain. Germline assignment: CDR1 DFQATT and CDR2 SNEGSKA (reference sequence). Trimming left V 3 bases short and J 6 bases short, with 6 bases between. This CDR3 has 10 residues. CDR3 bases read: TGCAGTGCTAGTCACTCCGAG. Translated, it gives CSASHSE. The CDR3 reads in full as CSASHSEQYF.